These 11 T cell receptor beta chains came from one sample sequenced in a study of T cells in Graves' hyperthyroidism and ophthalmopathy. Authors of the study amplified TCR beta CDR3 regions from RNA transcripts. HTBI primers drove first-round RT-PCR of the TCR CDR3. MiXCR, applied by TCRdb to the multiplex PCR reads, yields one record per CDR3 protein. The data contain more than 350,000 distinct CDR3 sequences, approximately 14% of them singletons. The material sequenced was blood. These TCRs come from a woman aged 60-75 years with Graves' ophthalmopathy.

This clonotype was detected ten times or more. The chain carries TRBV5-1 and TRBJ2-1; D possibly corresponds to TRBD2 (7 bases). CDR1 is SGHRS and CDR2 is YFSETQ in the germline V gene. This CDR3 comprises 14 residues. Trimming left V 5 bases short and J 8 bases short, with 17 bases between. CDR3 DNA: TGCGCCAGCAGGTCACAGGGAGGGGGAGATGAGCAGTTCTTC. Translation gives CASRSQGGGDEQFF.

Many counts were recorded for this clonotype. A clone one base away is much larger, so this may be a read error. V and J are TRBV3-1 and TRBJ2-3; no clear D. Germline V CDR1 and CDR2: LGHDT, YNNKEL (reference sequence). CDR3 size: 16 residues. The ends were cut back, 2 bases at V and 0 bases at J, with 12 bases in the middle. CDR3 region: CASSQNPSLSTDTQYF. The CDR3 DNA is TGTGCCAGCAGCCAAAATCCCTCGCTGAGCACAGATACGCAGTATTTT.

This clonotype was picked up a small number of times. V and J are TRBV4-1 and TRBJ2-7; D remains unclear. Deletions cut 0 bases from V and 2 bases from J, with 8 bases between. The germline gives CDR1 MGHRA, CDR2 YSYEKL. The CDR3 is 14 residues long. In DNA, the CDR3 is TGCGCCAGCAGCCAAGATATCAACACCTACGAGCAGTACTTC. Translating gives CASSQDINTYEQYF.

The chain has TRBV27 and TRBJ1-1, with no clear D. V was shortened by 3 bases and J by 1 base, with 6 bases between the two germline ends. CDR1 is MNHEY, CDR2 SMNVEV, per germline (reference sequence). The CDR3 consists of 13 residues. DNA for the CDR3: TGTGCCAGCAGTTTTCTCAAGAACACTGAAGCTTTCTTT. It specifies CASSFLKNTEAFF.

This clonotype was counted at least ten times. In DNA, the CDR3 is TGTGCCAGCAGTGAAGCAGGAGGGCCCAATCAGCCCCAGCATTTT. This translates into CASSEAGGPNQPQHF. The rearrangement links TRBV6-1 to TRBJ1-5, with unresolved D. Germline V gene lookup returns CDR1 MNHNS and CDR2 SASEGT. V was shortened by 0 bases and J by 3 bases, with 9 bases between the two germline ends. This CDR3 spans 15 amino acids.

This clonotype was recorded many times. J is TRBJ2-1 and V is TRBV7-2; the match to TRBD2 covers 9 bases. The CDR3 is made up of 16 amino acids. Germline assignment: CDR1 SGHTA and CDR2 FQGNSA. V shed 1 base and J 5 bases; nucleotides not matched to a gene: 6. The chain's CDR3 is CASSLDSGRNHNEQFF. The DNA for the CDR3 is TGTGCCAGCAGCTTAGATAGCGGGAGAAACCACAATGAGCAGTTCTTC.

Here the CDR3 reads CATSRARGPTGELFF. The CDR3 DNA reads as TGTGCCACCAGCAGAGCTAGAGGGCCCACCGGGGAGCTGTTTTTT. The rearrangement uses TRBV15 and TRBJ2-2; TRBD2 might be the D (5 bases). Germline CDR1 is LNHNV and CDR2 is YYDKDF (reference sequence). CDR3 length: 15 amino acids. V dropped 1 base and J dropped 4 bases, with 10 bases sitting between them. The full variable domain, with the rest looked up from reference TRBV15 and TRBJ2-2, is DAMVIQNPRYQVTQFGKPVTLSCSQTLNHNVMYWYQQKSSQAPKLLFHYYDKDFNNEADTPDNFQSRRPNTSFCFLDIRSPGLGDTAMYLCATSRARGPTGELFFGEGSRLTVL.

This clonotype was counted many times. The chain joins TRBV5-1 to TRBJ2-7; 10 bases map to TRBD1. With V trimmed by 6 bases and J by 6 bases, 9 bases remained unmatched. Germline lookup yields CDR1 SGHRS and CDR2 YFSETQ. The CDR3 has 14 amino acids. This chain's CDR3 is CASTSPGQGREQYF. In nucleotides, the CDR3 is TGCGCCAGCACCAGCCCGGGACAGGGGCGCGAGCAGTACTTC. Variable domain in full (rest from reference TRBV5-1 and TRBJ2-7): KAGVTQTPRYLIKTRGQQVTLSCSPISGHRSVSWYQQTPGQGLQFLFEYFSETQRNKGNFPGRFSGRQFSNSRSEMNVSTLELGDSALYLCASTSPGQGREQYFGPGTRLTVT.

This clonotype was picked up a small number of times. The gene calls are TRBV7-9 and TRBJ2-2; D is uncertain. Trimming pared 4 bases from V and 3 bases from J, leaving 6 bases between. The CDR3 length is 13 residues. The V gene's germline CDR1 is SEHNR and CDR2 FQNEAQ (reference sequence). This chain's CDR3 is CASSYTDTGELFF. The DNA for the CDR3 is TGTGCCAGCAGCTATACAGACACCGGGGAGCTGTTTTTT.

This clonotype was observed once. This may be a read error, as it is one base from a much larger clone. CDR3 sequence reads: CASGTDWGRADYGYTF. CDR3 DNA sequence: TGTGCCAGCGGAACCGACTGGGGCAGAGCTGACTATGGCTACACCTTC. The genes are TRBV12-3 or TRBV12-4 and TRBJ1-2; D may be TRBD1 (5 bases). Trimming took off 8 bases at V and 3 bases at J, with 22 bases between the two ends. The CDR3 consists of 16 residues.

This clonotype was observed many times. V is TRBV12-3 or TRBV12-4 and J is TRBJ2-7; 8 nucleotides line up with TRBD1. The CDR3 has 13 amino acids. V lost 6 bases and J lost 5; bases outside the gene matches: 6. The CDR3 coding sequence is TGTGCCAGCAGATGGACAGGGAAAAACGAGCAGTACTTC. It translates to CASRWTGKNEQYF.